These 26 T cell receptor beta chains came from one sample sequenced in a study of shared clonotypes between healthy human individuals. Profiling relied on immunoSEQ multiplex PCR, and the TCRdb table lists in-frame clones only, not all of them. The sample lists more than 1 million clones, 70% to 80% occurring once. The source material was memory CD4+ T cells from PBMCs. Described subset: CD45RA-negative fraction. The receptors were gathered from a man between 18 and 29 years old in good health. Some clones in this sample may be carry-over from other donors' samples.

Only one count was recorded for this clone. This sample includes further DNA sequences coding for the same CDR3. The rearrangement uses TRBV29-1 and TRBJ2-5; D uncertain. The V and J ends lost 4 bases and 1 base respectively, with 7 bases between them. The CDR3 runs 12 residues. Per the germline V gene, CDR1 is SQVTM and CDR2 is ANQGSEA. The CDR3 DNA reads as TGCAGCGTTGTTGGTATCCAAGAGACCCAGTACTTC. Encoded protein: CSVVGIQETQYF.

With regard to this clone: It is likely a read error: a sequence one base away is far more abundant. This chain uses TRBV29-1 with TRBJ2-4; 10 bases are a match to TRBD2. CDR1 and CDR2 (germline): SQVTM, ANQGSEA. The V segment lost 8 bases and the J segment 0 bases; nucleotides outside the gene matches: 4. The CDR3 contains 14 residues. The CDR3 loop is CSTLAGTAKNIQYF. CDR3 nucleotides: TGCAGCACACTAGCGGGAACAGCCAAAAACATTCAGTACTTC.

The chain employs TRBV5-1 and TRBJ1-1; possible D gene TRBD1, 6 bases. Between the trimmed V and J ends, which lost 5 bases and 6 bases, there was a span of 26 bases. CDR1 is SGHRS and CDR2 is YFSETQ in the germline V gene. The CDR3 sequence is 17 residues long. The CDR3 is CASSRGGQGSYDAEAFF. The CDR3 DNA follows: TGCGCCAGCAGTCGGGGTGGGCAGGGGTCTTATGACGCTGAAGCTTTCTTT.

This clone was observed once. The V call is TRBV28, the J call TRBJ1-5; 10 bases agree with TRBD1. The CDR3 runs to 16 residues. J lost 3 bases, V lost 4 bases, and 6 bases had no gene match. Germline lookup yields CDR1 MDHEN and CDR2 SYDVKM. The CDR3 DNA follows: TGTGCCAGCAGTTCCCCAGGGACAGGGGCCAATCAGCCCCAGCATTTT. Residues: CASSSPGTGANQPQHF. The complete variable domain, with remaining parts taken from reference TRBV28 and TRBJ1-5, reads DVKVTQSSRYLVKRTGEKVFLECVQDMDHENMFWYRQDPGLGLRLIYFSYDVKMKEKGDIPEGYSVSREKKERFSLILESASTNQTSMYLCASSSPGTGANQPQHFGDGTRLSIL.

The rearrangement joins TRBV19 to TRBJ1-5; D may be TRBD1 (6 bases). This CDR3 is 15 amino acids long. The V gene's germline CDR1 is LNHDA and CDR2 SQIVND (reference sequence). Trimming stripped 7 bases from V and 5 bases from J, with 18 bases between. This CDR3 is CASTPRGGTYQPQHF. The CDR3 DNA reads TGTGCCAGTACCCCAAGGGGGGGGACCTATCAGCCCCAGCATTTT.

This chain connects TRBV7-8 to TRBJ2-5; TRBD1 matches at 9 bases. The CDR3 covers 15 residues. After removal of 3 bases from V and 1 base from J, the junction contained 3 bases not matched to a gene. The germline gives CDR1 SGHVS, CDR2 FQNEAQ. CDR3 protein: CASSFRQGVQETQYF. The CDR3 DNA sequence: TGTGCCAGCAGCTTCCGACAGGGGGTCCAAGAGACCCAGTACTTC.

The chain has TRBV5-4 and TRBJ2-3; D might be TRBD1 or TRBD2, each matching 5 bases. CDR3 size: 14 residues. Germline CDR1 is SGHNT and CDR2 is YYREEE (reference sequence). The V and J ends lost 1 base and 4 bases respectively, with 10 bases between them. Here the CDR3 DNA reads TGTGCCAGCAGCTTGTCCGGGACGGCAGATACGCAGTATTTT. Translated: CASSLSGTADTQYF. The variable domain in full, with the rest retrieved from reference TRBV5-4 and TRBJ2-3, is ETGVTQSPTHLIKTRGQQVTLRCSSQSGHNTVSWYQQALGQGPQFIFQYYREEENGRGNFPPRFSGLQFPNYSSELNVNALELDDSALYLCASSLSGTADTQYFGPGTRLTVL.

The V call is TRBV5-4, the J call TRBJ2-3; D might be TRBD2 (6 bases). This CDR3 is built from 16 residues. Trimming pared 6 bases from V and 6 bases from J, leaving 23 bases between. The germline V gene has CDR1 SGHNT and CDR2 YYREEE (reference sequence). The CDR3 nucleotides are TGTGCCAGCAACCTGGAGGGCAGGGCGCTCGACGATACGCAGTATTTT. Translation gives CASNLEGRALDDTQYF.

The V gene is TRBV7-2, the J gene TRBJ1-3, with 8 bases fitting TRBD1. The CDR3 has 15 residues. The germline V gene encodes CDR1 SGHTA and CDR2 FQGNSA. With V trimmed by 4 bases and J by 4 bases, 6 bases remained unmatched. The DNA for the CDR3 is TGTGCCAGCAGCTCTCTGACAGGGGCCGGAAACACCATATATTTT. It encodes CASSSLTGAGNTIYF.

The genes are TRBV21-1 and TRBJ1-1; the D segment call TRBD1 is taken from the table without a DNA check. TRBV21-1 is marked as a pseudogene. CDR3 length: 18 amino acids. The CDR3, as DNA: TGTGCCAGCAGCAAAGAAAGGGACAGGGGAAGAGAGAACACTGAAGCTTTCTTT. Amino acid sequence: CASSKERDRGRENTEAFF.

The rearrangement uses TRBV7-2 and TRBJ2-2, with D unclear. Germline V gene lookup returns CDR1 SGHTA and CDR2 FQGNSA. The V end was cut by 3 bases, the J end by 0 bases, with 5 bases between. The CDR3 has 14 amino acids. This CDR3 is CASSFTPNTGELFF. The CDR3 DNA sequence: TGTGCCAGCAGCTTTACCCCGAACACCGGGGAGCTGTTTTTT.

The DNA for the CDR3 is TGTGCCAGCCATCTTGCCCACGAGCAGTACTTC. Translation gives CASHLAHEQYF. This rearrangement joins TRBV5-6 to TRBJ2-7; no firm D call. The ends were cut back, 7 bases at V and 5 bases at J, with 10 bases in the middle. CDR3 length: 11 amino acids. The germline gives CDR1 SGHDT, CDR2 YYEEEE.

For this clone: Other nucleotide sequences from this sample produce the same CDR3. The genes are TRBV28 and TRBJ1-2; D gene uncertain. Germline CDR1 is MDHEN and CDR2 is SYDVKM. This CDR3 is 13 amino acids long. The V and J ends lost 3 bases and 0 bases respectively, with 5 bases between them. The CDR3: CASSLGSNYGYTF. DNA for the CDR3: TGTGCCAGCAGTTTGGGATCTAACTATGGCTACACCTTC.

The CDR3 region is CASSFLQGNNEQFF. CDR3 sequence (DNA): TGCGCCAGCAGCTTTCTACAGGGAAACAATGAGCAGTTCTTC. This chain joins TRBV5-1 and TRBJ2-1; tentative D call: TRBD1 (6 bases). Germline CDR1 reads SGHRS; CDR2 reads YFSETQ. V lost 2 bases and J 5 bases, leaving 11 bases between the germline ends. The CDR3 has 14 residues. Together with reference TRBV5-1 and TRBJ2-1, the CDR3 gives the full variable domain: KAGVTQTPRYLIKTRGQQVTLSCSPISGHRSVSWYQQTPGQGLQFLFEYFSETQRNKGNFPGRFSGRQFSNSRSEMNVSTLELGDSALYLCASSFLQGNNEQFFGPGTRLTVL.

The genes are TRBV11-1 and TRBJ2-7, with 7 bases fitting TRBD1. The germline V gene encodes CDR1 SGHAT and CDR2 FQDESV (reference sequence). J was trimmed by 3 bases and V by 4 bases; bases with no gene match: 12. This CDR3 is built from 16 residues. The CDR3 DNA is TGTGCCAGCAGCTCTGGGGCCGGGACAGCCAACTACGAGCAGTACTTC. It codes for CASSSGAGTANYEQYF. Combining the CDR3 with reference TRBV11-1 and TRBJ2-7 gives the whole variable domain EAEVAQSPRYKITEKSQAVAFWCDPISGHATLYWYRQILGQGPELLVQFQDESVVDDSQLPKDRFSAERLKGVDSTLKIQPAELGDSAMYLCASSSGAGTANYEQYFGPGTRLTVT.

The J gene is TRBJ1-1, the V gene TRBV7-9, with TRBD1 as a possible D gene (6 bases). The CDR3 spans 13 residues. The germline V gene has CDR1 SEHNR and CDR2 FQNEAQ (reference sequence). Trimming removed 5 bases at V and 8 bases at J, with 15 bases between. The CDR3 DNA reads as TGTGCCAGCAGCAGGGAATACGGGACAGAAGCTTTCTTT. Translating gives CASSREYGTEAFF. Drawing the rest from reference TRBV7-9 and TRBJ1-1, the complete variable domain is DTGVSQNPRHKITKRGQNVTFRCDPISEHNRLYWYRQTLGQGPEFLTYFQNEAQLEKSRLLSDRFSAERPKGSFSTLEIQRTEQGDSAMYLCASSREYGTEAFFGQGTRLTVV.

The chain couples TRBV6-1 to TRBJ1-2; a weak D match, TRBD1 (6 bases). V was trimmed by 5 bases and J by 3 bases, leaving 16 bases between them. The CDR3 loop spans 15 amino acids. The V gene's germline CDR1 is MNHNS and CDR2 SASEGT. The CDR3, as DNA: TGTGCCAGCAGTCGGACAGCTAGTACGGACTATGGCTACACCTTC. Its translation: CASSRTASTDYGYTF.

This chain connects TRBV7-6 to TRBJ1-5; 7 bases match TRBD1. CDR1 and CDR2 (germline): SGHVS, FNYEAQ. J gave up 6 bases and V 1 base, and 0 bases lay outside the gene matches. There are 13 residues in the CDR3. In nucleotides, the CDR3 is TGTGCCAGCAGCTTAGACAGGGGTCAGCCCCAGCATTTT. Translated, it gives CASSLDRGQPQHF.

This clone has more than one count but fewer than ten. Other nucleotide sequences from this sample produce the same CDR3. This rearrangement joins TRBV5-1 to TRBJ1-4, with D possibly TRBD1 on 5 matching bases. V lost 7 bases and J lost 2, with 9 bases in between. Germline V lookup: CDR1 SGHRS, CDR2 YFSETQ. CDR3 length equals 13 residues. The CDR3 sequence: CASRRETNEKLFF. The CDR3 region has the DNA TGCGCCAGCCGCAGGGAGACTAATGAAAAACTGTTTTTT.

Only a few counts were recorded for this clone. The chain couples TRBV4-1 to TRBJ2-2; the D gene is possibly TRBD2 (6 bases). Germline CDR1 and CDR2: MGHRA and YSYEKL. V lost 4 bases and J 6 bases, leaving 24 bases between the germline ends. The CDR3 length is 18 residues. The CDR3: CASSPAGRGARGAGELFF. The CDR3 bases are TGCGCCAGCAGCCCGGCGGGGAGAGGGGCCCGCGGGGCCGGGGAGCTGTTTTTT.

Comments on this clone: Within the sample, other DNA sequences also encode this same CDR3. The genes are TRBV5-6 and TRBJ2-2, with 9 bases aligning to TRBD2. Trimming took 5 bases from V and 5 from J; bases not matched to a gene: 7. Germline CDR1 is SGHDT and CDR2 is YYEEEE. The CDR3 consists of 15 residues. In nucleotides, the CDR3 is TGTGCCAGCAGTCTAGTTGCGGGAGGGACCGGGGAGCTGTTTTTT. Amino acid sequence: CASSLVAGGTGELFF.

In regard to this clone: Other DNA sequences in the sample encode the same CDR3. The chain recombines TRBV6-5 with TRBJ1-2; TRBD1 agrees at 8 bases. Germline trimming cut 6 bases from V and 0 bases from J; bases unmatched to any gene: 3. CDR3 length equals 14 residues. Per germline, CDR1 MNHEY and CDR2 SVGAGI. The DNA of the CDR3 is TGTGCCAGCAGGGGGACAGGCGCTAACTATGGCTACACCTTC. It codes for CASRGTGANYGYTF.

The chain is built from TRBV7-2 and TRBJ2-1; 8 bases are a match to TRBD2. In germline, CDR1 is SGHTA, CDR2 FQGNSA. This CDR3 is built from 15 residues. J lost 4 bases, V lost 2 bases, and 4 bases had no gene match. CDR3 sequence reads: CASSLNLAGYNEQFF. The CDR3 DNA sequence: TGTGCCAGCAGCTTAAACCTAGCGGGTTACAATGAGCAGTTCTTC.

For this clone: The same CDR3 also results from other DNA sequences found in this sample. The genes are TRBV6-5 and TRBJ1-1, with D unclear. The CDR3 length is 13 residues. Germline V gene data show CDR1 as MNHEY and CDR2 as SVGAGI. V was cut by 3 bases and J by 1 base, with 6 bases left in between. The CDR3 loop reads CASSYRGNTEAFF. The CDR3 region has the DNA TGTGCCAGCAGTTATCGGGGGAACACTGAAGCTTTCTTT.

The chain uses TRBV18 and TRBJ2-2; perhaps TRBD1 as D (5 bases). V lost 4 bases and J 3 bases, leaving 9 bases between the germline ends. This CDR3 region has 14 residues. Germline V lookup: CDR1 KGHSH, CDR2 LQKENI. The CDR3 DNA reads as TGTGCCAGCTCACTCAGGGAAGACACCGGGGAGCTGTTTTTT. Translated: CASSLREDTGELFF. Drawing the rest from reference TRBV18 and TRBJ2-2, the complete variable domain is NAGVMQNPRHLVRRRGQEARLRCSPMKGHSHVYWYRQLPEEGLKFMVYLQKENIIDESGMPKERFSAEFPKEGPSILRIQQVVRGDSAAYFCASSLREDTGELFFGEGSRLTVL.

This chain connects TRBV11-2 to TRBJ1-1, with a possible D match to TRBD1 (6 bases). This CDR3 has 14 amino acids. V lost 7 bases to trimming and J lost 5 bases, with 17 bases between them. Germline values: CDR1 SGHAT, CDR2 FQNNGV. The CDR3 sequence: CASTPEGGRTEAFF. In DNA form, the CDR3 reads TGTGCCAGCACCCCGGAGGGGGGGAGGACTGAAGCTTTCTTT. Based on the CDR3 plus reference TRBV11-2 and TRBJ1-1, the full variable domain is EAGVAQSPRYKIIEKRQSVAFWCNPISGHATLYWYQQILGQGPKLLIQFQNNGVVDDSQLPKDRFSAERLKGVDSTLKIQPAKLEDSAVYLCASTPEGGRTEAFFGQGTRLTVV.